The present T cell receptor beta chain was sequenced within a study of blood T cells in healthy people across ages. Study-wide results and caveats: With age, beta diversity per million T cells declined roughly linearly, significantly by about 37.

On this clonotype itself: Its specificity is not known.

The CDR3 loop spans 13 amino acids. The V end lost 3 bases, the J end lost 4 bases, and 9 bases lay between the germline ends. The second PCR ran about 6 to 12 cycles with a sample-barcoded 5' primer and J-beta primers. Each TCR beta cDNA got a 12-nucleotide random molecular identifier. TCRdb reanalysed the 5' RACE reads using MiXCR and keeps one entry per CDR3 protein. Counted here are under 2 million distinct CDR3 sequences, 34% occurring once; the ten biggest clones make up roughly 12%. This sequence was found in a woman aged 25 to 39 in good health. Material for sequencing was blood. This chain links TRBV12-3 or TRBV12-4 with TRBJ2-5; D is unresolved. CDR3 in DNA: TGTGCCAGCAGTTTTTGGACGGCAGAGACCCAGTACTTC. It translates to CASSFWTAETQYF.